The rows below give T cell receptor beta chains drawn from one sample of a study of STAT3 mutations in large granular lymphocyte leukemia. Method: immunoSEQ multiplex PCR; TCRdb's copy keeps in-frame clones and lacks some. Seen here are about 39,000 clones, 80% to 90% observed once, and the top ten hold around 0.44%. Sequenced input: PBMCs. The source is a human donor with T large granular lymphocyte leukemia. Some clones in this sample may be carry-over from other donors' samples. Each CDR3 is given with its conserved first and last residue. A D gene is named only where the DNA matches it firmly. Clone sizes are given selectively: once, few, many, or a class where the clone is expanded.

cdr3_length	clone_size	v_call	j_call	d_call	cdr3_aa
15	NA	TRBV7-2	TRBJ2-7	NA	CASSLVQGGSYEQYF
16	NA	TRBV7-9	TRBJ1-2	NA	CASSLAASSGFYGYTF
14	NA	TRBV2	TRBJ1-2	TRBD1	CASREGQGARGYTF
17	NA	TRBV18	TRBJ1-5	TRBD1	CASSRTSDRVGNQPQHF
14	NA	TRBV18	TRBJ2-5	TRBD1	CASSPQGAWETQYF
18	NA	TRBV5-6	TRBJ2-3	NA	CASSLDREGVVGTDTQYF
14	NA	TRBV18	TRBJ1-5	NA	CASSPGGLGQPQHF
12	NA	TRBV15	TRBJ1-5	NA	CATSRGDWPQHF
16	NA	TRBV5-1	TRBJ1-1	NA	CASSLSGQSMNTEAFF
15	NA	TRBV7-2	TRBJ2-2	NA	CASSSPGPNTGELFF
12	NA	TRBV6-5	TRBJ2-5	NA	CASSRPRETQYF
14	NA	TRBV27	TRBJ1-2	NA	CASSFRHFSYGYTF
12	NA	TRBV2	TRBJ1-6	NA	CASIGRDPHLHF
12	NA	TRBV29-1	TRBJ1-2	NA	CSVDRSNYGYTF
11	NA	TRBV20-1	TRBJ2-5	NA	CSASGGGTQYF
15	NA	TRBV5-1	TRBJ1-1	NA	CASSPTGGSNTEAFF
13	few	TRBV6-5	TRBJ1-1	NA	CASSLTGWTEAFF
17	NA	TRBV5-5	TRBJ1-2	TRBD1	CASSLAGTGASNYGYTF
13	NA	TRBV7-8	TRBJ1-5	NA	CASSFISNQPQHF
16	once	TRBV6-5	TRBJ2-3	NA	CASSYSPSGLTDTQYF
16	few	TRBV18	TRBJ2-2	NA	CASSPNIHGDTGELFF
15	NA	TRBV6-5	TRBJ2-2	TRBD2	CASKPGGISAGELFF
15	NA	TRBV10-3	TRBJ2-1	TRBD1	CAISIQGGTYNEQFF
11	NA	TRBV5-1	TRBJ2-4	NA	CASSLDNIQYF
11	NA	TRBV29-1	TRBJ1-1	NA	CSARQANQAFF
15	once	TRBV28	TRBJ2-2	TRBD1	CASSRPGQYTGELFF
15	NA	TRBV11-2	TRBJ2-5	TRBD2	CASSFKAGGRQTQYF
14	NA	TRBV5-1	TRBJ1-6	NA	CASSFGWDNSPLHF
12	NA	TRBV5-1	TRBJ1-4	TRBD1	CASGDSGEKLFF
17	once	TRBV4-1	TRBJ1-6	TRBD1	CASSLQGQGAENSPLHF
15	NA	TRBV7-9	TRBJ2-7	NA	CASSSGAGGVVEQYF
14	NA	TRBV5-1	TRBJ1-1	TRBD1	CASSLATGTGTAFF
14	NA	TRBV7-2	TRBJ2-7	NA	CASSLSVSTYEQYF
14	NA	TRBV6-1	TRBJ1-2	TRBD1	CASLNPGGTRDTHF
14	few	TRBV27	TRBJ1-2	NA	CASRAEAPLAGYTF
14	NA	TRBV30	TRBJ2-1	TRBD2	CAQRLAGSYNEQFF
14	NA	TRBV5-4	TRBJ2-1	TRBD1	CASTGRQGPSEQFF
15	NA	TRBV19	TRBJ1-1	NA	CASSIGAVGNTEAFF
14	NA	TRBV15	TRBJ2-1	NA	CATSRDRTHNEQFF
14	NA	TRBV29-1	TRBJ1-1	NA	CSVERRKGGSEAFF
17	NA	TRBV4-3	TRBJ2-1	TRBD2	CASSLRSGTSTYNEQFF
13	NA	TRBV10-3	TRBJ1-1	NA	CAITSGQNTEAFF
14	NA	TRBV4-2	TRBJ1-6	NA	CASSQASTRSPLHF
15	NA	TRBV5-1	TRBJ2-7	TRBD1	CASSLGRDRGYEQYF
15	NA	TRBV5-5	TRBJ2-4	TRBD1	CASSLPSGGEDIQYF
17	NA	TRBV5-1	TRBJ1-4	TRBD1	CASSLRDRGASNEKLFF